This entry lists 32 T cell receptor beta chains sequenced from one sample in a study of blood T cell repertoires in COVID-19. Sequencing was performed with immunoSEQ multiplex PCR; in TCRdb, only in-frame clones are kept and a portion is missing. The table records about 200,000 clones, more than 75% of them present only once. Sample: peripheral blood. Receptors originate from a man in his forties or fifties with active or convalescent COVID-19.

J is TRBJ1-2 and V is TRBV6-5; D is possibly TRBD1 (5 bases). The length of the CDR3 is 14 residues. The germline V gene encodes CDR1 MNHEY and CDR2 SVGAGI. V lost 0 bases and J 7 bases, leaving 12 bases between the germline ends. CDR3 sequence (DNA): TGTGCCAGCAGTTACTCGCCGGGAGGGACTGGCTACACCTTC. Protein sequence: CASSYSPGGTGYTF.

V gene TRBV11-3 combines with J gene TRBJ2-7, with D perhaps TRBD1 (5 bases). This CDR3 region has 13 residues. V gave up 4 bases and J gave up 0 bases, with 7 bases separating them. Germline V gives CDR1 SGHNT, CDR2 YENEEA. CDR3 amino acids: CASSSDTSYEQYF. The CDR3 DNA follows: TGTGCCAGCAGCTCGGACACCTCCTACGAGCAGTACTTC.

The chain links TRBV19 to TRBJ2-1, with D perhaps TRBD2 (6 bases). CDR3 length: 15 amino acids. Between the trimmed V and J ends, which lost 7 bases and 7 bases, there was a span of 20 bases. Germline-derived CDR1 and CDR2 are LNHDA and SQIVND (reference sequence). This CDR3 is CASTHGRAGPNEQFF. CDR3 sequence (DNA): TGTGCCAGTACCCACGGCCGAGCGGGCCCAAATGAGCAGTTCTTC.

The V gene is TRBV4-2, the J gene TRBJ2-6; TRBD1 aligns across 7 bases. The CDR3 is 16 residues long. Germline V gene data show CDR1 as LGHNA and CDR2 as YNFKEQ. The V gene end was trimmed by 3 bases and the J gene end by 0 bases; junction bases not matched to a gene: 2. CDR3 in amino acids: CASSHGTVSGANVLTF. The CDR3 nucleotides read TGTGCCAGCAGCCATGGGACAGTCTCTGGGGCCAACGTCCTGACTTTC.

This chain connects TRBV10-3 to TRBJ2-3; TRBD2 matches at 8 bases. CDR1 and CDR2 (germline): ENHRY, SYGVKD. Losses at the gene ends were 2 bases for V and 4 bases for J; bases not matched to a gene: 5. This CDR3 contains 15 residues. In nucleotides, the CDR3 is TGTGCCATCAGTGAGCGGGAGGGCCCCCCAGATACGCAGTATTTT. Translation gives CAISEREGPPDTQYF.

J is TRBJ2-2 and V is TRBV19; tentative D call: TRBD2 (6 bases). From germline, CDR1 is LNHDA and CDR2 SQIVND (reference sequence). This CDR3 contains 15 residues. V was trimmed by 4 bases and J by 1 base, leaving 10 bases between them. The DNA for the CDR3 is TGTGCCAGTAGTAGCGGGGCCCTGAACACCGGGGAGCTGTTTTTT. Translation: CASSSGALNTGELFF.

The V gene is TRBV6-1, the J gene TRBJ2-7; TRBD2 matches 11 bases. CDR1 and CDR2 (germline): MNHNS, SASEGT. The V gene end was trimmed by 3 bases and the J gene end by 7 bases; junction bases not matched to a gene: 5. The CDR3 is made up of 14 amino acids. CDR3: CASSDSGRAGEQYF. CDR3 DNA: TGTGCCAGCAGTGATAGCGGGAGGGCAGGGGAGCAGTACTTC.

Remarks on this clone: This sample includes further DNA sequences coding for the same CDR3. This chain connects TRBV27 to TRBJ1-2; 7 nucleotides align to TRBD1. The V gene's germline CDR1 is MNHEY and CDR2 SMNVEV (reference sequence). Trimming at V came to 5 bases and at J to 2 bases, leaving 5 bases not matched to a gene. The CDR3 covers 14 residues. The CDR3 sequence: CASSPRQGNYGYTF. The CDR3 nucleotides are TGTGCCAGCAGTCCCAGACAGGGAAACTATGGCTACACCTTC.

This rearrangement joins TRBV3-1 (or the pseudogene TRBV3-2) to TRBJ1-2; 8 bases fit TRBD1. V dropped 3 bases and J dropped 5; count of bases not matched to a gene: 14. Germline CDR1 is LGHDT and CDR2 is YNNKEL (reference sequence). There are 17 residues in the CDR3. This CDR3 reads CASSQGSLEQGGYGYTF. The DNA for the CDR3 is TGTGCCAGCAGCCAGGGGAGCCTAGAACAGGGGGGTTATGGCTACACCTTC.

The chain recombines TRBV27 with TRBJ2-7; 11 nucleotides align to TRBD2. The CDR3 is 14 residues long. Per germline, CDR1 MNHEY and CDR2 SMNVEV (reference sequence). V shed 6 bases and J 5 bases; nucleotides not matched to a gene: 6. CDR3 nucleotides: TGTGCCAGCAGCAGACTAGCGGGAAGTCACGAGCAGTACTTC. Translated: CASSRLAGSHEQYF.

The J gene is TRBJ2-5, the V gene TRBV28; D perhaps matches TRBD1 (6 bases). The germline CDR1 and CDR2 sequences are MDHEN and SYDVKM. V lost 2 bases and J lost 1, with 14 bases in between. The CDR3 length is 16 residues. CDR3 nucleotides: TGTGCCAGCAGTTTAACTACAGGGAACAGCCAAGAGACCCAGTACTTC. This translates into CASSLTTGNSQETQYF.

The chain combines TRBV11-2 with TRBJ1-1; D might be TRBD1 (6 bases). The length of the CDR3 is 16 residues. V lost 3 bases, J lost 6 bases, and 20 bases lay in between. Germline V lookup: CDR1 SGHAT, CDR2 FQNNGV. The CDR3 loop is CASSFQRDRTVPEAFF. The CDR3 DNA sequence: TGTGCCAGCAGCTTTCAACGAGACAGGACTGTGCCTGAAGCTTTCTTT.

The chain carries TRBV5-8 and TRBJ1-4, with 7 bases matching TRBD1. The CDR3 contains 15 residues. From germline, CDR1 is SGHTS and CDR2 YDEGEE. V dropped 4 bases and J dropped 7; count of bases not matched to a gene: 10. DNA of the CDR3: TGTGCCAGCAGCGAGAGGACAGGCGGCCTTGAAAAACTGTTTTTT. It yields the protein CASSERTGGLEKLFF.

This clone appeared a single time. The V call is TRBV4-1, the J call TRBJ2-1; 8 bases fit TRBD2. V trimming: 2 bases; J trimming: 10 bases; junction bases outside the gene matches: 10. Germline CDR1 reads MGHRA; CDR2 reads YSYEKL. The CDR3 totals 15 residues. The CDR3 DNA sequence: TGCGCCAGCAGCCAACCGGGACTAGTGCCCCCCGAGCAGTTCTTC. It yields the protein CASSQPGLVPPEQFF.

The chain joins TRBV19 to TRBJ1-3, with D possibly matching TRBD1 (5 bases). The CDR3 sequence is 14 residues long. The germline gives CDR1 LNHDA, CDR2 SQIVND (reference sequence). Between the trimmed V and J ends, which lost 10 bases and 4 bases, there was a span of 17 bases. The CDR3 spells CATGTGSRGNTIYF. As DNA, the CDR3 is TGTGCCACCGGAACAGGTTCGCGAGGAAACACCATATATTTT.

In its sample, this clone was seen a few times. V is TRBV28 and J is TRBJ1-5; D perhaps matches TRBD1 (5 bases). V dropped 4 bases and J dropped 6 bases, with 10 bases sitting between them. Germline CDR1 is MDHEN and CDR2 is SYDVKM. This CDR3 region has 13 residues. The CDR3 here is CASSSGGVQPQHF. The DNA for the CDR3 is TGTGCCAGCAGTTCCGGGGGGGTTCAGCCCCAGCATTTT.

This clone was observed a single time. The V call is TRBV7-9, the J call TRBJ1-4; possibly TRBD1 for D (6 bases). The CDR3 has 14 amino acids. V lost 4 bases and J lost 6, with 12 bases in between. Germline CDR1 is SEHNR and CDR2 is FQNEAQ (reference sequence). CDR3 residues: CASSSTGGDEKLFF. CDR3 sequence (DNA): TGTGCCAGCAGCTCGACAGGCGGTGATGAAAAACTGTTTTTT.

The V call is TRBV6-5, the J call TRBJ2-2; TRBD2 aligns across 11 bases. The CDR3 is 15 residues long. J gave up 5 bases and V 4 bases, and 3 bases lay outside the gene matches. Looked up from germline, CDR1 is MNHEY and CDR2 is SVGAGI. CDR3 sequence (DNA): TGTGCCAGCAGTTTCCGGACTAGCGGGACCGGGGAGCTGTTTTTT. Translated, it gives CASSFRTSGTGELFF.

The genes are TRBV5-5 and TRBJ1-3; 7 positions match TRBD1. The CDR3 covers 15 residues. V shed 6 bases, J shed 0 bases, and the junction held 6 bases outside the gene matches. Per the germline V gene, CDR1 is SGHKS and CDR2 is YYEKEE (reference sequence). The CDR3 reads CASNRQGISGNTIYF. The DNA for the CDR3 is TGTGCCAGCAACCGACAGGGCATCTCTGGAAACACCATATATTTT.

The CDR3 bases are TGTGCCAGCAATGGACAGGGTTTGGGCACCGGGGAGCTGTTTTTT. Translation gives CASNGQGLGTGELFF. The rearrangement links TRBV2 to TRBJ2-2; 8 positions agree with TRBD1. This CDR3 has 15 residues. CDR1 and CDR2 (germline): SNHLY, FYNNEI. V lost 7 bases, J lost 4 bases, and 8 bases stayed unmatched.

J is TRBJ2-2 and V is TRBV4-1; D possibly corresponds to TRBD2 (6 bases). From germline, CDR1 is MGHRA and CDR2 YSYEKL. The CDR3 consists of 17 residues. The V and J ends lost 5 bases and 2 bases respectively, with 18 bases between them. CDR3 sequence: CASSTPGVGRNTGELFF. The CDR3 region has the DNA TGCGCCAGCAGCACCCCGGGGGTAGGGAGAAACACCGGGGAGCTGTTTTTT.

This clone was seen a few times. This chain uses TRBV5-6 with TRBJ1-5; a weak D match, TRBD1 (6 bases). CDR3 length: 14 residues. V dropped 4 bases and J dropped 0 bases, with 8 bases sitting between them. Germline loops: CDR1 SGHDT, CDR2 YYEEEE. The CDR3 loop is CASSQGYSNQPQHF. The CDR3 coding sequence is TGTGCCAGCAGCCAGGGGTATAGCAATCAGCCCCAGCATTTT. Full variable domain (rest looked up from reference TRBV5-6 and TRBJ1-5): DAGVTQSPTHLIKTRGQQVTLRCSPKSGHDTVSWYQQALGQGPQFIFQYYEEEERQRGNFPDRFSGHQFPNYSSELNVNALLLGDSALYLCASSQGYSNQPQHFGDGTRLSIL.

The chain joins TRBV3-1 (or the pseudogene TRBV3-2) to TRBJ2-7, with D unresolved. The CDR3 consists of 14 residues. The germline V gene encodes CDR1 LGHDT and CDR2 YNNKEL (reference sequence). V lost 10 bases, J lost 7 bases, and 23 bases lay in between. The CDR3 loop is CATTKGTAQREQYF. The CDR3 DNA sequence: TGTGCCACCACTAAAGGAACGGCCCAGAGAGAGCAGTACTTC.

The J gene is TRBJ2-1, the V gene TRBV10-3; 12 bases are a match to TRBD2. In germline, CDR1 is ENHRY, CDR2 SYGVKD. After removal of 10 bases from V and 4 bases from J, the junction contained 11 bases not matched to a gene. The CDR3 is 16 amino acids. The CDR3: CASGTSGPNTYNEQFF. In DNA form, the CDR3 reads TGTGCCAGCGGGACTAGCGGGCCGAACACTTACAATGAGCAGTTCTTC.

The J gene is TRBJ1-1, the V gene TRBV11-2; tentative D call: TRBD1 (5 bases). The CDR3 extends over 12 amino acids. V gave up 4 bases and J gave up 11 bases, with 14 bases separating them. Germline lookup yields CDR1 SGHAT and CDR2 FQNNGV. The CDR3 DNA reads TGTGCCAGCAGCTCGGAGACAGCCGGTGCTTTCTTT. This gives the protein CASSSETAGAFF. Drawing the rest from reference TRBV11-2 and TRBJ1-1, the complete variable domain is EAGVAQSPRYKIIEKRQSVAFWCNPISGHATLYWYQQILGQGPKLLIQFQNNGVVDDSQLPKDRFSAERLKGVDSTLKIQPAKLEDSAVYLCASSSETAGAFFGQGTRLTVV.

This chain links TRBV19 with TRBJ1-1; 7 nucleotides line up with TRBD1. With 4 bases clipped from V and 1 base from J, the junction kept 6 bases outside the gene matches. CDR1 is LNHDA, CDR2 SQIVND, per germline (reference sequence). The CDR3 covers 15 residues. The CDR3: CASSKQGEPNTEAFF. CDR3 bases: TGTGCCAGTAGTAAGCAGGGGGAGCCGAACACTGAAGCTTTCTTT.

This chain links TRBV5-8 with TRBJ2-1; D call uncertain. The CDR3 extends over 15 amino acids. Germline V CDR1 and CDR2: SGHTS, YDEGEE. Trimming removed 1 base at V and 0 bases at J, with 8 bases between. The CDR3 protein is CASSLFWSSYNEQFF. The CDR3 coding sequence is TGTGCCAGCAGCTTGTTTTGGAGCTCCTACAATGAGCAGTTCTTC.

The chain joins TRBV4-1 to TRBJ2-7; 8 bases align to TRBD1. The trim removed 1 base at V and 5 bases at J, leaving 7 bases unmatched. The CDR3 covers 15 residues. Germline CDR1 reads MGHRA; CDR2 reads YSYEKL. CDR3 sequence (DNA): TGCGCCAGCAGCCAAGTAGGACAGGGCGGCGACGAGCAGTACTTC. It specifies CASSQVGQGGDEQYF.

This chain connects TRBV18 to TRBJ1-4, with TRBD1 matching over 11 bases. This CDR3 has 15 amino acids. The V gene's germline CDR1 is KGHSH and CDR2 LQKENI. V shed 3 bases, J shed 7 bases, and the junction held 4 bases outside the gene matches. This CDR3 reads CASSPGTGGIEKLFF. The CDR3 bases are TGTGCCAGCTCACCCGGGACAGGGGGAATTGAAAAACTGTTTTTT.

The chain has TRBV6-1 and TRBJ1-1; D might be TRBD1 (6 bases). The CDR3 runs 14 residues. Germline CDR1 and CDR2: MNHNS and SASEGT. Trimming removed 3 bases from V and 5 bases from J, with 13 bases in between. The CDR3: CASSDTGPVTEAFF. CDR3 coding DNA: TGTGCCAGCAGTGACACAGGGCCCGTGACTGAAGCTTTCTTT.

The chain recombines TRBV5-6 with TRBJ2-5, with a tentative D call TRBD1 (7 bases). Germline V gene data show CDR1 as SGHDT and CDR2 as YYEEEE. Trimming removed 4 bases at V and 1 base at J, with 14 bases between. This CDR3 has 15 amino acids. In DNA form, the CDR3 reads TGTGCCAGCAGCCAGGGGGGTAGCGGCCAAGAGACCCAGTACTTC. Protein sequence: CASSQGGSGQETQYF. The full variable domain, with the rest looked up from reference TRBV5-6 and TRBJ2-5, is DAGVTQSPTHLIKTRGQQVTLRCSPKSGHDTVSWYQQALGQGPQFIFQYYEEEERQRGNFPDRFSGHQFPNYSSELNVNALLLGDSALYLCASSQGGSGQETQYFGPGTRLLVL.

This chain uses TRBV6-1 with TRBJ2-7; 7 bases are a match to TRBD2. This CDR3 region has 15 residues. The germline CDR1 and CDR2 sequences are MNHNS and SASEGT. The J segment lost 6 bases and the V segment lost 3 bases, leaving 11 bases of the junction unmatched. CDR3 DNA: TGTGCCAGCAGTGAGTCTAGCGGAATCTGGTCCGAGCAGTACTTC. Translation: CASSESSGIWSEQYF.